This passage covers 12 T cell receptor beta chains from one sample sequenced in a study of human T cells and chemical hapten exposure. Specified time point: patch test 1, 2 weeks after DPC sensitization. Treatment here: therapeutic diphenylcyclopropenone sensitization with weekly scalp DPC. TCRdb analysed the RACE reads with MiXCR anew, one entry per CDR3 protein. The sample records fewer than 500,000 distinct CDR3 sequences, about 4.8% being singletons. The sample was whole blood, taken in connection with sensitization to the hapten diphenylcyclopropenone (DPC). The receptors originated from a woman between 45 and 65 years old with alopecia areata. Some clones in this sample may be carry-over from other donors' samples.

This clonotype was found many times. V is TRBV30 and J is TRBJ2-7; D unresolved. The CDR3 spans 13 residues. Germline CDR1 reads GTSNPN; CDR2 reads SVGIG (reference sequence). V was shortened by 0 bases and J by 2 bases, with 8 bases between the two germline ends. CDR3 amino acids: CAWSVPDPYEQYF. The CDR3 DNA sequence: TGTGCCTGGAGTGTACCCGATCCCTACGAGCAGTACTTC.

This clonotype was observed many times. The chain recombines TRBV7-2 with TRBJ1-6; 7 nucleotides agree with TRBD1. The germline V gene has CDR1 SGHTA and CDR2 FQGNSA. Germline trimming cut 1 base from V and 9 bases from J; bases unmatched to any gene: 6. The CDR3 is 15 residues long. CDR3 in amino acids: CASSLEKGAVSPLHF. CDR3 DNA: TGTGCCAGCAGCTTAGAAAAGGGGGCAGTTTCACCCCTCCACTTT.

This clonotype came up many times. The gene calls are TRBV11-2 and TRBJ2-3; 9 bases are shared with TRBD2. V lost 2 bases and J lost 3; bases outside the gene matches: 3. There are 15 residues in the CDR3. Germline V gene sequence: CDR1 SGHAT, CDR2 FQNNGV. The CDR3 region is CASSLTGLATDTQYF. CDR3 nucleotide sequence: TGTGCCAGCAGCTTAACGGGACTAGCAACAGATACGCAGTATTTT.

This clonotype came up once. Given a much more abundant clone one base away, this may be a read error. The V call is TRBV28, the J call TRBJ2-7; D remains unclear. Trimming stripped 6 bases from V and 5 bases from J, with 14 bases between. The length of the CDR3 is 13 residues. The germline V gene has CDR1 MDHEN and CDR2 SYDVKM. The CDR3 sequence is CASRPPPRDEQYF. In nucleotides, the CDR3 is TGTGCCAGCAGACCACCTCCCCGGGACGAGCAGTACTTC.

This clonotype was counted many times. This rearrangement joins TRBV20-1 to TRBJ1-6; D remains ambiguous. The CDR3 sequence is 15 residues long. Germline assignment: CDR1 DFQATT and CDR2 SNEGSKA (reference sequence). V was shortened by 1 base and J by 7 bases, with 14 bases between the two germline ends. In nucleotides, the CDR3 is TGCAGTGCTAGAGGAGCAACTATCCCCAATTCACCCCTCCACTTT. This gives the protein CSARGATIPNSPLHF.

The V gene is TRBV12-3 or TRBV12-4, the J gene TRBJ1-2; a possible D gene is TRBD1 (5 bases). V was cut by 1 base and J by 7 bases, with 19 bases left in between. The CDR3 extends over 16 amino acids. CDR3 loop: CASSLGGTGVLLGYTF. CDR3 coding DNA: TGTGCCAGCAGTTTAGGTGGGACGGGGGTTTTGCTTGGCTACACCTTC.

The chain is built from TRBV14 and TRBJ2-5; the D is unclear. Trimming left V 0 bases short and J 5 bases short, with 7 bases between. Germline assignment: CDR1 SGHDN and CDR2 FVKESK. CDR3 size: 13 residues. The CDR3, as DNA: TGTGCCAGCAGCCAAGATATGGAGGAGACCCAGTACTTC. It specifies CASSQDMEETQYF.

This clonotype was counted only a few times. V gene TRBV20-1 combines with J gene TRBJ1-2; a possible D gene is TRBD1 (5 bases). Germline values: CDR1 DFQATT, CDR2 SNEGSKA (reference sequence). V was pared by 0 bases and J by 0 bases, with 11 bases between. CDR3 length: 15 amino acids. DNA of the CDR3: TGCAGTGCTAGAGATGGGCAGGGAGCTAACTATGGCTACACCTTC. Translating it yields CSARDGQGANYGYTF.

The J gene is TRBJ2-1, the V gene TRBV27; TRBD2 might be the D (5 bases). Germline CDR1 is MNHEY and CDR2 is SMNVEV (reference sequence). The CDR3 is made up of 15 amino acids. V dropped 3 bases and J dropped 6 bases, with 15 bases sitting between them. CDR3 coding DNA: TGTGCCAGCAGTTTTTTTCTGGGGAGTGGCAATGAGCAGTTCTTC. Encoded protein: CASSFFLGSGNEQFF.

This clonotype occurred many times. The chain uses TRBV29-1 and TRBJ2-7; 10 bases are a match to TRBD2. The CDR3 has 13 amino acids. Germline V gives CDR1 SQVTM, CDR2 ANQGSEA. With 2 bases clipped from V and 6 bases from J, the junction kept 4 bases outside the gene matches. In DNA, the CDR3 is TGCAGCGTTGAACTAGCGGGAGACGGCGAGCAGTACTTC. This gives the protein CSVELAGDGEQYF.

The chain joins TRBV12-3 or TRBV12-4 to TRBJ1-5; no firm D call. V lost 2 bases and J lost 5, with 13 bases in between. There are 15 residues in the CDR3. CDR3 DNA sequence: TGTGCCAGCAGTTTACGGTCTGGGTTCGATCAGCCCCAGCATTTT. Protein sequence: CASSLRSGFDQPQHF.

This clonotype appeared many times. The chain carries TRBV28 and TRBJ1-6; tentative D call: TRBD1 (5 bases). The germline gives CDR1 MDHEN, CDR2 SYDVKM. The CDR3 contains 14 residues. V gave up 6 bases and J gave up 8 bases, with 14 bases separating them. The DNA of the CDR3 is TGTGCCAGCAGCCGGGACCAAGGTGATTCACCCCTCCACTTT. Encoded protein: CASSRDQGDSPLHF. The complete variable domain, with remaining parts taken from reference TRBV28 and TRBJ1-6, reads DVKVTQSSRYLVKRTGEKVFLECVQDMDHENMFWYRQDPGLGLRLIYFSYDVKMKEKGDIPEGYSVSREKKERFSLILESASTNQTSMYLCASSRDQGDSPLHFGNGTRLTVT.